The source of this TCR beta chain is a study of T cell responses to AZD1222 COVID-19 vaccine. As to this clone: Its antigen remains unknown.

Study results and caveats: None of the repertoires were sampled until the peak T cell response had passed. Mostly white British, mostly female donors; authors suggested clonal diversity may be underestimated.

Sequencing was performed with immunoSEQ multiplex PCR; in TCRdb, only in-frame clones are kept and a portion is missing. In the table there are 60,000 to 75,000 clones, approximately 82% of which are singletons. The CDR3 is 13 residues long. Trimming took 4 bases from V and 5 from J, leaving 11 bases between them. Germline V gene data show CDR1 as SGHNT and CDR2 as YENEEA. The V gene is TRBV11-3, the J gene TRBJ1-1; D may be TRBD1 (5 bases). The starting material was peripheral blood, obtained on day 0 of AZD1222 vaccination. The TCR sequence derives from an adult in good health. CDR3 protein: CASSSKEGTEAFF. The CDR3 DNA sequence: TGTGCCAGCAGCTCCAAGGAGGGGACTGAAGCTTTCTTT.